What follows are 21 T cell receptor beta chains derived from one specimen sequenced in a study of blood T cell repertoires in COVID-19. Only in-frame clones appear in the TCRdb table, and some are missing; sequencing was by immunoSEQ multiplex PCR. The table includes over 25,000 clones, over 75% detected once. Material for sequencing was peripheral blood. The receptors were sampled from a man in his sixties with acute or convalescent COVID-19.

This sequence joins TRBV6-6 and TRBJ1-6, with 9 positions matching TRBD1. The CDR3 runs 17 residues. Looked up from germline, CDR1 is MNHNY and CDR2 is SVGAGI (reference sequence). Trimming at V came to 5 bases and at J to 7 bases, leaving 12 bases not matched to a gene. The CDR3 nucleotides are TGTGCCAGCAGTCCCTACCGGGACAGGGTAAGAAATTCACCCCTCCACTTT. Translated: CASSPYRDRVRNSPLHF.

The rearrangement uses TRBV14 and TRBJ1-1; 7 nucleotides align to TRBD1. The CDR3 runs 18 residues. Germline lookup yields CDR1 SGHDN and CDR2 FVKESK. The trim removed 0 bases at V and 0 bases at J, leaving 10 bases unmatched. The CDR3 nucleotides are TGTGCCAGCAGCCAAGATTGGATTCTGGGACAGATGAACACTGAAGCTTTCTTT. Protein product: CASSQDWILGQMNTEAFF.

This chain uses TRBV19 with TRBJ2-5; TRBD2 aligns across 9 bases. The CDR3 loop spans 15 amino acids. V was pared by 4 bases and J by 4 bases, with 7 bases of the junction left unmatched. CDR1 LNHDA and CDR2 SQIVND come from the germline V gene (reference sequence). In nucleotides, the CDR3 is TGTGCCAGTAGTAGGCTAGCGGGAAGGGGAGAGACCCAGTACTTC. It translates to CASSRLAGRGETQYF. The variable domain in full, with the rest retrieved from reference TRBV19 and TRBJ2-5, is DGGITQSPKYLFRKEGQNVTLSCEQNLNHDAMYWYRQDPGQGLRLIYYSQIVNDFQKGDIAEGYSVSREKKESFPLTVTSAQKNPTAFYLCASSRLAGRGETQYFGPGTRLLVL.

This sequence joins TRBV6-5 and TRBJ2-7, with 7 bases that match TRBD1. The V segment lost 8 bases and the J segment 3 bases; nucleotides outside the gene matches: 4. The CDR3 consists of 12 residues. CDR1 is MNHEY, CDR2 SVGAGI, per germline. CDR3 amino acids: CASHDRVYEQYF. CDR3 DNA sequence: TGTGCCAGCCATGACAGGGTCTACGAGCAGTACTTC.

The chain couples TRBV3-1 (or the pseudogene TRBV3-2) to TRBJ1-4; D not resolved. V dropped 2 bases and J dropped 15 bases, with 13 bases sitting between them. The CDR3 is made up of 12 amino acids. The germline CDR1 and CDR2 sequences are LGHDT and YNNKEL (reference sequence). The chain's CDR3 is CASSQSQENLFF. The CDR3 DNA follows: TGTGCCAGCAGCCAATCCCAGGAAAACTTGTTTTTT.

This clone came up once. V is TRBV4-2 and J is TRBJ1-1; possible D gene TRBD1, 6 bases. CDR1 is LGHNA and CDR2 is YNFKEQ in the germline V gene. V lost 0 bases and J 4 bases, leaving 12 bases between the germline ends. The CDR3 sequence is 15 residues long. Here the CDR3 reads CASSQDTGLGTEAFF. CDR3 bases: TGTGCCAGCAGCCAAGATACAGGGCTAGGCACTGAAGCTTTCTTT.

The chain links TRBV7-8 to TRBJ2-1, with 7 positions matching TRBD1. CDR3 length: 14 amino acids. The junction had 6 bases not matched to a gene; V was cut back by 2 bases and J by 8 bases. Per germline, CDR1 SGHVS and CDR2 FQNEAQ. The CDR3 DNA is TGTGCCAGCAGCTTAAAGAGACAGGGATATGAGCAGTTCTTC. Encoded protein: CASSLKRQGYEQFF.

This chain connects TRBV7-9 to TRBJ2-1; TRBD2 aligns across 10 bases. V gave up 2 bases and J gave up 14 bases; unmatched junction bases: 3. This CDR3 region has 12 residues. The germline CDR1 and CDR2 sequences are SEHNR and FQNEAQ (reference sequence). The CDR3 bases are TGTGCCAGCAGCTTAAGCGGGACTAGCGAGTTCTTC. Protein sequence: CASSLSGTSEFF.

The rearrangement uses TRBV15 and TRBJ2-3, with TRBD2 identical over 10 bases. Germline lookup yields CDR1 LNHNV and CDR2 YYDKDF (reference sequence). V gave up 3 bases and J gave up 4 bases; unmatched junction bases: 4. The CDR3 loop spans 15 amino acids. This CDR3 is CATSSRSGGADTQYF. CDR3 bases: TGTGCCACCAGCAGTAGAAGCGGGGGGGCAGATACGCAGTATTTT. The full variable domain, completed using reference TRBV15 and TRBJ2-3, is DAMVIQNPRYQVTQFGKPVTLSCSQTLNHNVMYWYQQKSSQAPKLLFHYYDKDFNNEADTPDNFQSRRPNTSFCFLDIRSPGLGDTAMYLCATSSRSGGADTQYFGPGTRLTVL.

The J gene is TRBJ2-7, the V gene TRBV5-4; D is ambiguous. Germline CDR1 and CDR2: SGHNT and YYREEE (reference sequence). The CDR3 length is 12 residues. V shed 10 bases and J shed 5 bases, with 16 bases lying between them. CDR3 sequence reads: CASSSISDEQYF. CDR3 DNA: TGTGCCTCAAGCTCAATCTCGGACGAGCAGTACTTC.

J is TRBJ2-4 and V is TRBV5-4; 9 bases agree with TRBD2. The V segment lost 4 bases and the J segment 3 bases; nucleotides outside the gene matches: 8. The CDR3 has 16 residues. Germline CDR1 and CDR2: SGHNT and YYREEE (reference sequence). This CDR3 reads CASSGHSGGVKNIQYF. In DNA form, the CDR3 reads TGTGCCAGCAGCGGACATAGCGGGGGTGTCAAAAACATTCAGTACTTC. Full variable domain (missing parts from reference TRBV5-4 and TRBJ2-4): ETGVTQSPTHLIKTRGQQVTLRCSSQSGHNTVSWYQQALGQGPQFIFQYYREEENGRGNFPPRFSGLQFPNYSSELNVNALELDDSALYLCASSGHSGGVKNIQYFGAGTRLSVL.

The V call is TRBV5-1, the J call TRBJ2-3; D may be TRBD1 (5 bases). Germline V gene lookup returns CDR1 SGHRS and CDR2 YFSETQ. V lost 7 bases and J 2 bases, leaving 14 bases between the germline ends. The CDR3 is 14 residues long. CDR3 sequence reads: CASLLETVTDTQYF. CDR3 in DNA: TGCGCCAGCCTCTTAGAGACAGTCACAGATACGCAGTATTTT.

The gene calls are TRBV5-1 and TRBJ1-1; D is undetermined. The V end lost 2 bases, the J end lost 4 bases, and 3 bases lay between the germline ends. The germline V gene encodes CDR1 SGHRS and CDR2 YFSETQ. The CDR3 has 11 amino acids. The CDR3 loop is CASSFGTEAFF. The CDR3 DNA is TGCGCCAGCAGCTTCGGCACTGAAGCTTTCTTT.

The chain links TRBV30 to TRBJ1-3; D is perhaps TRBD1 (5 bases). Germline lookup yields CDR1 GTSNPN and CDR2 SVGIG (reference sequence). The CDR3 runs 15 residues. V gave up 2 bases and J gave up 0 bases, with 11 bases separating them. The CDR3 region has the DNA TGTGCCTGGAGTCCCTGGGGGGGCTCTGGAAACACCATATATTTT. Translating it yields CAWSPWGGSGNTIYF. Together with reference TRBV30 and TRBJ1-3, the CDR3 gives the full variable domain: SQTIHQWPATLVQPVGSPLSLECTVEGTSNPNLYWYRQAAGRGLQLLFYSVGIGQISSEVPQNLSASRPQDRQFILSSKKLLLSDSGFYLCAWSPWGGSGNTIYFGEGSWLTVV.

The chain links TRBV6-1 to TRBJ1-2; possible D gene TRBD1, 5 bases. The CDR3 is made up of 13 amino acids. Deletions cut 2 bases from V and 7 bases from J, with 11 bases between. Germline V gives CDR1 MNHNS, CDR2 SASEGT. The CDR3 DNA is TGTGCCAGCAGTGAAAATCAGGGTAGTGGCTACACCTTC. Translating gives CASSENQGSGYTF.

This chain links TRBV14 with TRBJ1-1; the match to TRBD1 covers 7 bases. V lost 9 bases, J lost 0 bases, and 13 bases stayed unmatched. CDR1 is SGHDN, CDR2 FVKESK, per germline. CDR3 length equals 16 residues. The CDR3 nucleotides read TGTGCCAGTACAGGGGCCTTATCAATGGTGAACACTGAAGCTTTCTTT. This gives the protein CASTGALSMVNTEAFF. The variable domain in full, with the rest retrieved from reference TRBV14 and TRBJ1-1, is EAGVTQFPSHSVIEKGQTVTLRCDPISGHDNLYWYRRVMGKEIKFLLHFVKESKQDESGMPNNRFLAERTGGTYSTLKVQPAELEDSGVYFCASTGALSMVNTEAFFGQGTRLTVV.

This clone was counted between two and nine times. The DNA for the CDR3 is TGTGCCAGCAGCTCCCGTACCGGGACAGGGGCCTACGAGCAGTACTTC. Residues: CASSSRTGTGAYEQYF. The rearrangement links TRBV7-8 to TRBJ2-7; the match to TRBD1 covers 10 bases. CDR1 is SGHVS and CDR2 is FQNEAQ in the germline V gene. The CDR3 consists of 16 residues. V trimming: 4 bases; J trimming: 2 bases; junction bases outside the gene matches: 8.

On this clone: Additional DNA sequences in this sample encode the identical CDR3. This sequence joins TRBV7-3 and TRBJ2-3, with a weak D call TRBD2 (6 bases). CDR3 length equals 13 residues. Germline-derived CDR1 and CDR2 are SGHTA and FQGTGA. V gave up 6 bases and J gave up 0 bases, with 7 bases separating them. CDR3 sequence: CASRRDSTDTQYF. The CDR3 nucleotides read TGTGCCAGCAGGCGGGACAGCACAGATACGCAGTATTTT.

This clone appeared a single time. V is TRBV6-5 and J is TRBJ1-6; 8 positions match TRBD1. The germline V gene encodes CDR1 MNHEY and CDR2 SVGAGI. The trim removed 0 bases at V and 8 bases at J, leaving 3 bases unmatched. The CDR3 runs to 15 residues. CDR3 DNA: TGTGCCAGCAGTTACTCGGACAGGGTCCATTCACCCCTCCACTTT. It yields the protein CASSYSDRVHSPLHF.

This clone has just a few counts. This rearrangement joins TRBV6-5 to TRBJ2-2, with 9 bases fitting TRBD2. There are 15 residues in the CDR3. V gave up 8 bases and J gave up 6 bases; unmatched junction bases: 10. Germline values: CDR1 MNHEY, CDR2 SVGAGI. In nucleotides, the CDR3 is TGTGCCAGCTCAGAGGCTAGCGGGAATTCCGGGGAGCTGTTTTTT. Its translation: CASSEASGNSGELFF.

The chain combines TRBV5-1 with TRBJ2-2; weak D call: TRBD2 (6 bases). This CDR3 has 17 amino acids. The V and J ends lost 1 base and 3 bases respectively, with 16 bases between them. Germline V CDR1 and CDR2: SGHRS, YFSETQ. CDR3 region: CASSLNPGVAHTGELFF. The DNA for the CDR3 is TGCGCCAGCAGCTTGAACCCGGGAGTGGCCCACACCGGGGAGCTGTTTTTT.